Here is one TCR beta chain with its context. This entry is derived from a study of blood T cell repertoires in COVID-19. Clones were sequenced by immunoSEQ multiplex PCR, and TCRdb holds only the in-frame ones, with some missing. The data show 300,000 to 400,000 clones, about 91% seen once. Germline-derived CDR1 and CDR2 are KGHDR and SFDVKD. V lost 2 bases, J lost 2 bases, and 6 bases stayed unmatched. The CDR3 covers 18 residues. The source is a man under 40 with COVID-19, enrolled during active disease. This chain links TRBV24-1 with TRBJ2-6, with 9 bases that match TRBD1. Sequenced sample: peripheral blood. In DNA form, the CDR3 reads TGTGCCACCAGTGATTCCGGGACAGGGAGGGCTGGGGCCAACGTCCTGACTTTC. Translating it yields CATSDSGTGRAGANVLTF.